Presented here are 19 T cell receptor beta chains from one specimen sequenced in a study of T cells in Graves' hyperthyroidism and ophthalmopathy. Amplified TCR beta CDR3 regions derived from RNA transcripts. Initially, a first-round RT-PCR of the TCR CDR3 employed the HTBI primer set. Using its own MiXCR run on the multiplex PCR reads, TCRdb lists one record per CDR3 protein. The sample records 640,000 or so distinct CDR3 sequences, 13% to 15% being singletons. Sequencing was done on a sample of blood. The receptors originated from a woman younger than 30 with Graves' ophthalmopathy.

This clonotype was counted many times. Written as DNA, the CDR3 is TGTGCCAGCGGGGAGGGCCTCTCTGGAAACACCATATATTTT. This translates into CASGEGLSGNTIYF. This sequence joins TRBV27 and TRBJ1-3; D ambiguous. The V end lost 8 bases, the J end lost 0 bases, and 11 bases lay between the germline ends. The V gene's germline CDR1 is MNHEY and CDR2 SMNVEV (reference sequence). The CDR3 length is 14 residues.

This clonotype was picked up many times. The chain couples TRBV15 to TRBJ2-3, with 9 bases identical to TRBD2. CDR1 is LNHNV and CDR2 is YYDKDF in the germline V gene (reference sequence). The CDR3 is 16 amino acids. V was pared by 8 bases and J by 6 bases, with 15 bases of the junction left unmatched. The CDR3 reads CATHPSIAGEGDTQYF. CDR3 nucleotides: TGTGCCACCCACCCCTCTATAGCGGGAGAGGGTGATACGCAGTATTTT. Together with reference TRBV15 and TRBJ2-3, the CDR3 gives the full variable domain: DAMVIQNPRYQVTQFGKPVTLSCSQTLNHNVMYWYQQKSSQAPKLLFHYYDKDFNNEADTPDNFQSRRPNTSFCFLDIRSPGLGDTAMYLCATHPSIAGEGDTQYFGPGTRLTVL.

V and J are TRBV30 and TRBJ2-5; D not certain. Germline assignment: CDR1 GTSNPN and CDR2 SVGIG (reference sequence). V was clipped by 0 bases and J by 7 bases, with 9 bases between them. The CDR3 runs 12 residues. The CDR3 bases are TGTGCCTGGAGTGTCGGATTCGGGACCCAGTACTTC. This gives the protein CAWSVGFGTQYF.

The chain uses TRBV24-1 and TRBJ2-3; D is ambiguous. V lost 5 bases and J lost 1, with 15 bases in between. The CDR3 consists of 16 residues. From germline, CDR1 is KGHDR and CDR2 SFDVKD. CDR3 DNA: TGTGCCACCAGTGTATGGGATTCCTCCCGCACAGATACGCAGTATTTT. Amino acids: CATSVWDSSRTDTQYF.

This clonotype was counted at least ten times. The gene calls are TRBV2 and TRBJ2-1; D is uncertain. V lost 2 bases and J 6 bases, leaving 11 bases between the germline ends. Looked up from germline, CDR1 is SNHLY and CDR2 is FYNNEI. The CDR3 loop spans 14 amino acids. This chain's CDR3 is CASSEWIGRNEQFF. The CDR3 bases are TGTGCCAGCAGTGAATGGATAGGTCGCAATGAGCAGTTCTTC.

Ten or more counts support this clonotype. J is TRBJ1-2 and V is TRBV30, with 9 bases matching TRBD1. Germline CDR1 and CDR2: GTSNPN and SVGIG (reference sequence). The CDR3 runs to 15 residues. Losses at the gene ends were 2 bases for V and 5 bases for J; bases not matched to a gene: 9. CDR3 protein: CAWSPYLQGAYGYTF. The CDR3 nucleotides are TGTGCCTGGAGTCCCTACTTACAGGGGGCATATGGCTACACCTTC.

The chain joins TRBV19 to TRBJ2-4; possible D gene TRBD2, 6 bases. Trimming took 3 bases from V and 0 from J, leaving 12 bases between them. The CDR3 runs to 16 residues. Looked up from germline, CDR1 is LNHDA and CDR2 is SQIVND (reference sequence). The CDR3 loop is CASSMGGRIAKNIQYF. The CDR3 bases are TGTGCCAGTAGTATGGGTGGGAGGATAGCCAAAAACATTCAGTACTTC.

This clonotype came up many times. The chain employs TRBV2 and TRBJ2-7, with D possibly TRBD2 on 6 matching bases. This CDR3 is 12 amino acids long. The V gene lost 7 bases and the J gene lost 1 base, with 8 bases spanning the gap. CDR1 and CDR2 (germline): SNHLY, FYNNEI. The chain's CDR3 is CASKEGSYEQYF. The CDR3 DNA is TGTGCCAGCAAGGAGGGATCCTACGAGCAGTACTTC.

This clonotype appeared many times. In nucleotides, the CDR3 is TGTGCCAGCAGCTTAAAAGCGTTGGGGGCAGGAGGGGAGCAGTACTTC. It specifies CASSLKALGAGGEQYF. The chain has TRBV7-2 and TRBJ2-7, with D possibly called TRBD1 or TRBD2 (6 bases each). Trimming cost V 2 bases and J 7 bases, with 21 bases left between them. Germline assignment: CDR1 SGHTA and CDR2 FQGNSA. The CDR3 covers 16 residues.

There are many counts of this clonotype. As DNA, the CDR3 is TGTGCCAGCAGTAGAGAGGGACAGGGAAGCTCTTACGAGCAGTACTTC. Amino acid sequence: CASSREGQGSSYEQYF. This sequence joins TRBV27 and TRBJ2-7, with 9 bases identical to TRBD1. V lost 5 bases to trimming and J lost 4 bases; unmatched junction nucleotides: 12. The CDR3 length is 16 residues. CDR1 and CDR2 (germline): MNHEY, SMNVEV (reference sequence).

In this sample, this clonotype turned up many times. J is TRBJ2-3 and V is TRBV11-3; tentatively, D is TRBD1 (6 bases). The CDR3 loop spans 17 amino acids. Germline assignment: CDR1 SGHNT and CDR2 YENEEA. V gave up 5 bases and J gave up 3 bases, with 21 bases separating them. This CDR3 is CASSPSRGLGGTDTQYF. CDR3 bases: TGTGCCAGCAGCCCCTCCAGGGGCTTAGGGGGTACAGATACGCAGTATTTT. The variable domain in full, completed from reference TRBV11-3 and TRBJ2-3, reads EAGVVQSPRYKIIEKKQPVAFWCNPISGHNTLYWYLQNLGQGPELLIRYENEEAVDDSQLPKDRFSAERLKGVDSTLKIQPAELGDSAVYLCASSPSRGLGGTDTQYFGPGTRLTVL.

This clonotype came up many times. At one end, the junction sequence differs from germline, possibly due to a read error. V is TRBV5-1 and J is TRBJ1-2, with D uncertain. CDR1 and CDR2 (germline): SGHRS, YFSETQ. The CDR3 is 15 amino acids. The CDR3 here is CASSLDGDFNYGYTF. The CDR3 region has the DNA TGCGCCAGCAGTTTGGACGGAGACTTTAACTATGGCTACACCTTC.

The J gene is TRBJ2-7, the V gene TRBV30; 7 positions match TRBD1. This CDR3 spans 13 amino acids. The J segment lost 4 bases and the V segment lost 4 bases, leaving 7 bases of the junction unmatched. Germline loops: CDR1 GTSNPN, CDR2 SVGIG (reference sequence). The CDR3 region is CAWTWTGGYEQYF. Written as DNA, the CDR3 is TGTGCCTGGACTTGGACAGGTGGATACGAGCAGTACTTC.

In this sample, this clonotype turned up many times. The rearrangement uses TRBV15 and TRBJ1-1; tentative D call: TRBD1 (5 bases). The CDR3 has 18 amino acids. Germline V gene sequence: CDR1 LNHNV, CDR2 YYDKDF (reference sequence). The V end lost 0 bases, the J end lost 1 base, and 18 bases lay between the germline ends. Here the CDR3 reads CATSRDGGSQGKNTEAFF. The CDR3 region has the DNA TGTGCCACCAGCAGAGATGGAGGGTCGCAGGGAAAGAACACTGAAGCTTTCTTT.

This clonotype has at least ten counts. The chain uses TRBV27 and TRBJ1-1, with 11 positions matching TRBD1. Germline CDR1 reads MNHEY; CDR2 reads SMNVEV (reference sequence). This CDR3 spans 17 amino acids. Trimming took 4 bases from V and 0 from J; bases not matched to a gene: 7. For the CDR3, the DNA is TGTGCCAGCAGTTCTCCCGGGACAGGGGGGTTGAACACTGAAGCTTTCTTT. It specifies CASSSPGTGGLNTEAFF.

The CDR3 DNA reads TGCAGCGTTGAAGATACAGGGCCCCCCGGCTACACCTTC. Protein sequence: CSVEDTGPPGYTF. V is TRBV29-1 and J is TRBJ1-2, with a tentative D call TRBD1 (6 bases). CDR1 and CDR2 from the germline V gene are SQVTM and ANQGSEA. The CDR3 contains 13 residues. V lost 0 bases and J lost 8, with 13 bases in between.

The chain couples TRBV9 to TRBJ2-7, with D perhaps being TRBD1 or TRBD2 (6 bases each). This CDR3 region has 16 residues. Germline V gene data show CDR1 as SGDLS and CDR2 as YYNGEE. Trimming shortened V by 0 bases and J by 4 bases, and 17 bases separated the two germline ends. The DNA for the CDR3 is TGTGCCAGCAGCGTAGGGGAAGGGGGGTTTATATACGAGCAGTACTTC. Encoded protein: CASSVGEGGFIYEQYF.

This clonotype occurred many times. The chain couples TRBV27 to TRBJ2-7; possible D gene TRBD2, 5 bases. From germline, CDR1 is MNHEY and CDR2 SMNVEV (reference sequence). V was shortened by 4 bases and J by 0 bases, with 13 bases between the two germline ends. The CDR3 is 15 residues long. In nucleotides, the CDR3 is TGTGCCAGCAGTTATTTCCGGGAAAACTCCTACGAGCAGTACTTC. The encoded protein is CASSYFRENSYEQYF.

A note on this clonotype: A much larger clone lies a single base off, so this may be a read error. This rearrangement joins TRBV29-1 to TRBJ2-7; D gene ambiguous. Trimming left V 8 bases short and J 2 bases short, with 16 bases between. The CDR3 consists of 13 residues. Germline assignment: CDR1 SQVTM and CDR2 ANQGSEA. The CDR3 is CSIALRKTYEQYF. DNA for the CDR3: TGCAGCATCGCGCTCAGGAAAACCTACGAGCAGTACTTC.